Below, 18 T cell receptor beta chains from the same sample are listed, as sequenced in a study of monozygotic twins with inflammatory bowel disease. TCRdb reanalyzed the 5' RACE reads and collapses them to one entry per CDR3 protein, without DNA. Its table lists fewer than 200,000 distinct CDR3 sequences. Source material: blood. The source is a human donor with ulcerative colitis or Crohn's disease, or a healthy co-twin of an affected twin (not recorded which).

The V and J genes are TRBV7-2 and TRBJ1-1; TCRdb names TRBD1, which stays unverified in the absence of DNA. CDR1 SGHTA and CDR2 FQGNSA come from the germline V gene. This CDR3 contains 16 residues. The CDR3 loop is CASSLAGGRQNTEAFF.

The V call is TRBV12-3 or TRBV12-4, the J call TRBJ2-1; the D gene TCRdb calls, TRBD2, cannot be checked with no DNA. This CDR3 comprises 13 residues. The CDR3 reads CASSLVQDSSKFF.

The chain has TRBV11-2 and TRBJ2-5; TCRdb indicates TRBD2, and absent DNA this call remains unverified. The CDR3 spans 16 residues. The germline gives CDR1 SGHAT, CDR2 FQNNGV. The CDR3 protein is CASSPGLAGVEETQYF.

The chain is built from TRBV7-2 and TRBJ2-5. Germline CDR1 reads SGHTA; CDR2 reads FQGNSA. This CDR3 contains 13 residues. CDR3 in amino acids: CASSRGPRETQYF.

CDR3: CASSRNAPGESGYTF. The rearrangement uses TRBV3-1 and TRBJ1-2; TCRdb names TRBD1, which stays unverified in the absence of DNA. Germline CDR1 reads LGHDT; CDR2 reads YNNKEL (reference sequence). This CDR3 comprises 15 residues.

V and J are TRBV6-1 and TRBJ2-6; TCRdb designates TRBD1, a call that cannot be tested without DNA. This CDR3 comprises 17 residues. CDR1 and CDR2 (germline): MNHNS, SASEGT. The CDR3: CASRQQGGGSGANVLTF.

The V call is TRBV5-6, the J call TRBJ2-1; the D call from TCRdb, TRBD1, cannot be confirmed without DNA. This CDR3 spans 17 amino acids. CDR1 and CDR2 from the germline V gene are SGHDT and YYEEEE. CDR3 in amino acids: CASSQLNRGVGANEQFF.

The chain uses TRBV11-2 and TRBJ1-3; the TCRdb call, TRBD1, lacks DNA for checking. The germline V gene has CDR1 SGHAT and CDR2 FQNNGV. The CDR3 is 16 amino acids. This CDR3 is CASVDGTGVSGNTIYF.

The chain has TRBV7-9 and TRBJ2-7; TCRdb proposes TRBD1, but this gene call is untestable without DNA. From germline, CDR1 is SEHNR and CDR2 FQNEAQ (reference sequence). The CDR3 runs 14 residues. The CDR3 region is CASSPRTGHYEQYF.

V usage is TRBV20-1 and J usage is TRBJ2-1; TCRdb gives TRBD1 as the D gene, but with no DNA this cannot be confirmed. From germline, CDR1 is DFQATT and CDR2 SNEGSKA (reference sequence). The CDR3 extends over 16 amino acids. CDR3 residues: CSARGKQGRADNEQFF.

The chain joins TRBV12-3 or TRBV12-4 to TRBJ1-2; without DNA, the TCRdb call of TRBD1 cannot be checked. This CDR3 has 13 residues. CDR3 sequence: CASNDRSNYGYTF.

J is TRBJ1-6 and V is TRBV12-3 or TRBV12-4; there is no DNA to check the TCRdb D call of TRBD1. The CDR3 loop spans 13 amino acids. The CDR3: CASSLNPGWPLHF.

J is TRBJ2-2 and V is TRBV7-8; checking the TCRdb D call of TRBD1 is not possible without DNA. The V gene's germline CDR1 is SGHVS and CDR2 FQNEAQ. The CDR3 consists of 16 residues. CDR3 amino acids: CASSLGRGIYTGELFF.

V gene TRBV12-3 or TRBV12-4 combines with J gene TRBJ2-5; TCRdb outputs TRBD1, but without DNA this stays unchecked. CDR3 length: 14 amino acids. CDR3: CASSFEAGGETQYF.

The chain employs TRBV7-6 and TRBJ2-1; TCRdb returns TRBD2, unconfirmable since there is no DNA. The CDR3 covers 13 residues. Germline V gives CDR1 SGHVS, CDR2 FNYEAQ. The CDR3: CASSFSLSDEQFF.

The chain employs TRBV18 and TRBJ2-1; without DNA, the TCRdb call of TRBD1 cannot be checked. This CDR3 comprises 13 residues. CDR1 and CDR2 from the germline V gene are KGHSH and LQKENI. CDR3 region: CASSPGGANEQFF.

The chain couples TRBV11-2 to TRBJ2-1; checking the TCRdb D call of TRBD2 is not possible without DNA. Germline CDR1 reads SGHAT; CDR2 reads FQNNGV. CDR3 length equals 18 residues. The CDR3 is CASSLGGLAGTPYNEQFF.

The gene calls are TRBV7-3 and TRBJ2-3; as DNA is missing, the TRBD1 call by TCRdb cannot be tested. This CDR3 region has 16 residues. Germline loops: CDR1 SGHTA, CDR2 FQGTGA. This CDR3 reads CASSKGRDRGMDTQYF. The whole variable domain, remainder taken from reference TRBV7-3 and TRBJ2-3, is GAGVSQTPSNKVTEKGKYVELRCDPISGHTALYWYRQSLGQGPEFLIYFQGTGAADDSGLPNDRFFAVRPEGSVSTLKIQRTERGDSAVYLCASSKGRDRGMDTQYFGPGTRLTVL.